This T cell receptor beta chain was captured in a study of T cell responses to AZD1222 COVID-19 vaccine. The CDR3 contains 15 residues. Germline V CDR1 and CDR2: SGHDN, FVKESK. The ends lost 11 bases at V and 0 bases at J; junction bases unmatched: 10. Clones were read by immunoSEQ multiplex PCR, and TCRdb kept only the in-frame ones, dropping some. The table shows tens of thousands of clones, with roughly four fifths occurring only once. The chain joins TRBV14 to TRBJ1-3, with 7 bases identical to TRBD1. The clonotype originates from an adult in good health. The specimen was peripheral blood, collected on day 0 of AZD1222 vaccination. CDR3 sequence: CASSTTGRSGNTIYF. The CDR3 DNA reads TGTGCCTCCTCAACGACAGGGCGCTCTGGAAACACCATATATTTT.